The source of this T cell receptor (beta chain) is a study of cytomegalovirus exposure and HLA in healthy donors. Regarding the study as a whole: Many donors carried some public TCRs, although rarity characterized most TCR sequences. Researchers catalogued about 150 TCR beta chains as cytomegalovirus-associated. Three of the chains that were CMV-associated were confirmed in vitro to be specific for CMV antigens. The classifier reportedly diagnosed cytomegalovirus status with high specificity and sensitivity.

Using immunoSEQ multiplex PCR, the repertoire was profiled, and TCRdb retains in-frame clones only, with some absent. In the table there are about 60,000 clones, 95% of which are singletons. Worth noting for this clone: The antigen is unknown.

The CDR3 covers 14 residues. V was clipped by 2 bases and J by 5 bases; unmatched bases: 3. Germline V gives CDR1 ENHRY, CDR2 SYGVKD. The TCR originated in a young woman in good health and CMV-seropositive. Sequenced material: PBMCs. The gene calls are TRBV10-3 and TRBJ2-3, with 8 bases lining up with TRBD2. The CDR3 here is CAISENLAGDTQYF. The CDR3 DNA sequence: TGTGCCATCAGTGAGAACCTAGCGGGAGATACGCAGTATTTT.